Presented here are 14 T cell receptor beta chains from one specimen sequenced in a study of cytomegalovirus exposure and HLA in healthy donors. The data were produced by immunoSEQ multiplex PCR, yet TCRdb's version contains in-frame clones alone and is incomplete. The table has 100,000 to 120,000 clones, approximately 87% seen once. Input material: PBMCs. Every receptor here comes from a woman in her thirties in good health and CMV-seropositive.

The chain combines TRBV7-2 with TRBJ1-3; D gene uncertain. V lost 1 base to trimming and J lost 11 bases, with 21 bases between them. The CDR3 contains 16 residues. Germline values: CDR1 SGHTA, CDR2 FQGNSA. This chain's CDR3 is CASSLVSGFLGISIYF. The CDR3 DNA sequence: TGTGCCAGCAGCTTAGTGTCGGGGTTTCTCGGAATCTCCATATATTTT. The full variable domain, in which reference TRBV7-2 and TRBJ1-3 provide the parts outside the CDR3, is GAGVSQSPSNKVTEKGKDVELRCDPISGHTALYWYRQSLGQGLEFLIYFQGNSAPDKSGLPSDRFSAERTGGSVSTLTIQRTQQEDSAVYLCASSLVSGFLGISIYFGEGSWLTVV.

This clone was seen a few times. The chain is built from TRBV12-5 and TRBJ1-3; 9 bases match TRBD1. The CDR3 totals 14 residues. In germline, CDR1 is LGHNT, CDR2 FRNRAP. J was trimmed by 9 bases and V by 3 bases; bases with no gene match: 6. The CDR3 DNA reads as TGTGCTAGTGGTTTCGGACAGGGGATAGGCACCATATATTTT. Residues: CASGFGQGIGTIYF.

V is TRBV10-3 and J is TRBJ1-5; 10 bases are a match to TRBD1. The CDR3 has 16 amino acids. The V gene end was trimmed by 0 bases and the J gene end by 4 bases; junction bases not matched to a gene: 3. CDR1 ENHRY and CDR2 SYGVKD come from the germline V gene. The CDR3 DNA is TGTGCCATCAGTGAGTCTTGGGACAGGGGTAATCAGCCCCAGCATTTT. Translating gives CAISESWDRGNQPQHF.

The CDR3: CASSLERGGRETQYF. The DNA for the CDR3 is TGTGCCAGCAGCTTAGAAAGGGGGGGAAGAGAGACCCAGTACTTC. The genes are TRBV7-2 and TRBJ2-5; D may be TRBD2 (7 bases). Trimming pared 1 base from V and 4 bases from J, leaving 13 bases between. The germline CDR1 and CDR2 sequences are SGHTA and FQGNSA. The CDR3 covers 15 residues.

The chain couples TRBV19 to TRBJ2-2; 7 bases map to TRBD1. The CDR3 extends over 13 amino acids. From germline, CDR1 is LNHDA and CDR2 SQIVND (reference sequence). V dropped 9 bases and J dropped 0; count of bases not matched to a gene: 1. The CDR3 DNA follows: TGTGCCAGAGGGACAGCGAACACCGGGGAGCTGTTTTTT. Translation: CARGTANTGELFF. The full variable domain, in which reference TRBV19 and TRBJ2-2 provide the parts outside the CDR3, is DGGITQSPKYLFRKEGQNVTLSCEQNLNHDAMYWYRQDPGQGLRLIYYSQIVNDFQKGDIAEGYSVSREKKESFPLTVTSAQKNPTAFYLCARGTANTGELFFGEGSRLTVL.

This clone was recorded only once. The CDR3 reads CASSLSSGYYEQYF. The CDR3, as DNA: TGCGCCAGCAGCTTGTCCAGCGGGTACTACGAGCAGTACTTC. V and J are TRBV5-1 and TRBJ2-7; possibly TRBD2 for D (6 bases). The germline CDR1 and CDR2 sequences are SGHRS and YFSETQ. V was clipped by 1 base and J by 3 bases, with 11 bases between them. This CDR3 has 14 residues.

The chain has TRBV5-4 and TRBJ1-1; no firm D call. Germline CDR1 and CDR2: SGHNT and YYREEE (reference sequence). The CDR3 sequence is 16 residues long. Trimming removed 3 bases from V and 3 bases from J, with 18 bases in between. In DNA form, the CDR3 reads TGTGCCAGCAGCTCCGGGTCGGAGGGATTTTACACTGAAGCTTTCTTT. It encodes CASSSGSEGFYTEAFF.

This clone was seen only a few times. This sequence joins TRBV7-2 and TRBJ2-5; no reliable D call. In germline, CDR1 is SGHTA, CDR2 FQGNSA. V shed 4 bases and J shed 5 bases, with 8 bases lying between them. The CDR3 contains 12 residues. CDR3 sequence: CASSSQWETQYF. The DNA of the CDR3 is TGTGCCAGCAGCTCCCAGTGGGAGACCCAGTACTTC.

This rearrangement joins TRBV10-3 to TRBJ1-2; 8 bases fit TRBD1. Germline lookup yields CDR1 ENHRY and CDR2 SYGVKD. This CDR3 has 13 amino acids. With 4 bases clipped from V and 8 bases from J, the junction kept 6 bases outside the gene matches. The CDR3 sequence: CAISGQGAEGYTF. CDR3 sequence (DNA): TGTGCCATCAGTGGGCAGGGGGCTGAAGGCTACACCTTC.

This chain uses TRBV6-1 with TRBJ2-4; 8 nucleotides align to TRBD1. The ends lost 5 bases at V and 7 bases at J; junction bases unmatched: 7. The CDR3 length is 14 residues. Per germline, CDR1 MNHNS and CDR2 SASEGT. For the CDR3, the DNA is TGTGCCAGCAGTAACTTGGACAGGGCGAACATTCAGTACTTC. Its translation: CASSNLDRANIQYF.

The chain carries TRBV15 and TRBJ2-7, with D perhaps matching TRBD2 (6 bases). CDR1 LNHNV and CDR2 YYDKDF come from the germline V gene (reference sequence). V was pared by 0 bases and J by 10 bases, with 16 bases between. The CDR3 is made up of 14 amino acids. The CDR3 loop is CATSRDSTPGRQYF. CDR3 in DNA: TGTGCCACCAGCAGAGACTCCACACCCGGGAGACAGTACTTC.

The chain has TRBV15 and TRBJ2-2; perhaps TRBD2 as D (5 bases). This CDR3 region has 15 residues. The V end was cut by 0 bases, the J end by 7 bases, with 12 bases between. Germline CDR1 LNHNV, CDR2 YYDKDF (reference sequence). The CDR3: CATSRDRVSGGELFF. The DNA for the CDR3 is TGTGCCACCAGCAGAGATCGCGTGAGCGGCGGGGAGCTGTTTTTT.

The count of this clone is one. This sequence joins TRBV5-4 and TRBJ2-3; 9 bases match TRBD1. After removal of 3 bases from V and 4 bases from J, the junction contained 3 bases not matched to a gene. Germline V gene data show CDR1 as SGHNT and CDR2 as YYREEE (reference sequence). The CDR3 runs to 14 residues. CDR3 nucleotides: TGTGCCAGCAGCTCCCGGGACAGGGCAGATACGCAGTATTTT. This translates into CASSSRDRADTQYF.

The V and J genes are TRBV10-2 and TRBJ2-7; D is uncertain. With 0 bases removed from V and 3 bases from J, the gap between germline ends came to 6 bases. Per the germline V gene, CDR1 is WSHSY and CDR2 is SAAADI. CDR3 length: 13 residues. The CDR3, as DNA: TGCGCCAGCAGTGAGTCGCGAGACTACGAGCAGTACTTC. Translation: CASSESRDYEQYF.